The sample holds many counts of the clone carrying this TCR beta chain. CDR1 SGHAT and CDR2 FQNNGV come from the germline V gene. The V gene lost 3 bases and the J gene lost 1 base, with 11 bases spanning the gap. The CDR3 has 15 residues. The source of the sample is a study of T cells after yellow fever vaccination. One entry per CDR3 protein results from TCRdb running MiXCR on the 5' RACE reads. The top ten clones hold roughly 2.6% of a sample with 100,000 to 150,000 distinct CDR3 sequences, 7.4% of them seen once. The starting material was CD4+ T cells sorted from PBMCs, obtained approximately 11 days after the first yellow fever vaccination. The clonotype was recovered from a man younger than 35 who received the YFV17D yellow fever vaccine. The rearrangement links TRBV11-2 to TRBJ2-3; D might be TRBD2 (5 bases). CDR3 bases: TGTGCCAGCAGCTTGGTGGGAGAGGGCACAGATACGCAGTATTTT. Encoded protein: CASSLVGEGTDTQYF.